This T cell receptor (beta chain) is from a study of cytomegalovirus exposure and HLA in healthy donors. V lost 2 bases, J lost 4 bases, and 17 bases lay in between. From germline, CDR1 is GTSNPN and CDR2 SVGIG (reference sequence). The CDR3 is made up of 16 amino acids. The PCR had 60 Vbeta and 13 Jbeta primers. Data came from immunoSEQ multiplex PCR; TCRdb stores just in-frame clones and leaves some out. This table holds 35,000 to 45,000 clones, approximately 78% found once. The rearrangement joins TRBV30 to TRBJ1-4; D might be TRBD1 (5 bases). The clonotype was recovered from a woman aged 25 to 45 in good health and CMV-seronegative. Sequencing was performed on PBMCs. In DNA, the CDR3 is TGTGCCTGGAGTCACCTTTCGCAGGGTGGTAATGAAAAACTGTTTTTT. This translates into CAWSHLSQGGNEKLFF.